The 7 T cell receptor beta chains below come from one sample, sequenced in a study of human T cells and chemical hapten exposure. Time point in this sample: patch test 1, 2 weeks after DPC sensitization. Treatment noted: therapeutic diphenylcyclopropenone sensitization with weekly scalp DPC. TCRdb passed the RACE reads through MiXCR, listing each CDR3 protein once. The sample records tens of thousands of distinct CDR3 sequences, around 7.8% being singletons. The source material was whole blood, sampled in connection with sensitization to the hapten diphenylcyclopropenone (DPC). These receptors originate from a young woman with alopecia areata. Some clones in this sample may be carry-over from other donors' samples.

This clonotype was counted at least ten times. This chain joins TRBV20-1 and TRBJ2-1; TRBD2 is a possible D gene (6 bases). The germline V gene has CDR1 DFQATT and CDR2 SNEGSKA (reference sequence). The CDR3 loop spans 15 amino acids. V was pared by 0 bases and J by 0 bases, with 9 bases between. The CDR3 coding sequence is TGCAGTGCTAGAGATACGGGACTCTCCTACAATGAGCAGTTCTTC. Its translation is CSARDTGLSYNEQFF.

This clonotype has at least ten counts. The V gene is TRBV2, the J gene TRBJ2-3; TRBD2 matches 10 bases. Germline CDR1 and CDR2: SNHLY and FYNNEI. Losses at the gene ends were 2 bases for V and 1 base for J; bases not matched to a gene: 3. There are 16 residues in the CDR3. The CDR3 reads CASSEILAGGTDTQYF. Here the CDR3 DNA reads TGTGCCAGCAGTGAAATCCTAGCGGGGGGCACAGATACGCAGTATTTT.

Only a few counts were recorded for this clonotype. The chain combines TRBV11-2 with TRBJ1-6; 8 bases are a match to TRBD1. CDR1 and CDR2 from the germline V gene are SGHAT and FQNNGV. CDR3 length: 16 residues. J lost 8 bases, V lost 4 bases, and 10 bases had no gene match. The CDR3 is CASSYLTGTGYSPLHF. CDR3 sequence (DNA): TGTGCCAGCAGCTATTTGACGGGGACAGGTTATTCACCCCTCCACTTT.

The CDR3 here is CSVEDRQLPYGYTF. CDR3 nucleotides: TGCAGCGTTGAAGATCGGCAGCTTCCCTATGGCTACACCTTC. V usage is TRBV29-1 and J usage is TRBJ1-2; no clear D. Per the germline V gene, CDR1 is SQVTM and CDR2 is ANQGSEA. The CDR3 is 14 residues long. V lost 0 bases, J lost 4 bases, and 12 bases lay in between. Full variable domain (rest looked up from reference TRBV29-1 and TRBJ1-2): SAVISQKPSRDICQRGTSLTIQCQVDSQVTMMFWYRQQPGQSLTLIATANQGSEATYESGFVIDKFPISRPNLTFSTLTVSNMSPEDSSIYLCSVEDRQLPYGYTFGSGTRLTVV.

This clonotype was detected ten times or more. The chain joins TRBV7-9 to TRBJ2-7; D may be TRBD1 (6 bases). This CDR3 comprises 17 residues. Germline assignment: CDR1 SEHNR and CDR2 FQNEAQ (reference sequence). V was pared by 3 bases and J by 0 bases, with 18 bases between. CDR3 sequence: CASSFSADRRSSYEQYF. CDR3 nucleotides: TGTGCCAGCAGCTTTAGTGCCGACAGGAGAAGCTCCTACGAGCAGTACTTC.

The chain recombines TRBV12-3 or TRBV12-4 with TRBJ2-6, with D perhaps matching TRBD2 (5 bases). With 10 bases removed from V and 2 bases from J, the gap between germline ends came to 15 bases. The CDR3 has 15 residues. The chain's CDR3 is CATSSGSPGANVLTF. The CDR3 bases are TGTGCCACTAGTTCGGGGAGTCCTGGGGCCAACGTCCTGACTTTC.

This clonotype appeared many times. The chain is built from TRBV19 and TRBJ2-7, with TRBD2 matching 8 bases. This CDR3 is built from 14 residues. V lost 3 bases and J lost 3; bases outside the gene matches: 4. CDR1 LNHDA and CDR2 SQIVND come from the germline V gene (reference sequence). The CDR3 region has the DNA TGTGCCAGTAGTATTGGGGGGACTAGCTACGAGCAGTACTTC. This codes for CASSIGGTSYEQYF.